This TCR beta chain was identified in a study of identical twins. Trimming left V 2 bases short and J 3 bases short, with 11 bases between. The CDR3 has 14 residues. Germline values: CDR1 DFQATT, CDR2 SNEGSKA (reference sequence). A universal primer site was created by template switching, with the cDNA bearing unique molecular identifiers. TCRdb recomputed calls from the 5' RACE reads with MiXCR, one row per CDR3 protein. Of about 470,000 distinct CDR3 sequences listed, approximately 25% are singletons. This sample also appeared in a second study, on T cells expressing NK-cell markers. That study reports: Researchers got TCR beta repertoires out of sorted CD3+CD56+NKG2C+, CD3+CD56+NKG2C- and CD3+CD56-NKG2C+ T cells. The study sequenced eight donors, seven HCMV-seropositive and one seronegative. Several donors likewise had their CD3+CD56-NKG2C+ fraction led by these clonotypes.

This chain connects TRBV20-1 to TRBJ1-5, with no clear D. This TCR was sampled from a woman aged 18-35 years in good health. Sequenced sample: CD4+ T cells sorted from blood. CDR3 region: CSARFPGNNQPQHF. The CDR3 nucleotides read TGCAGTGCTAGATTTCCGGGGAACAATCAGCCCCAGCATTTT.